A selection of T cell receptor beta chains follows, all from one sample in a study of blood T cell repertoires in COVID-19. Repertoires were generated with immunoSEQ multiplex PCR, while TCRdb's copy carries only in-frame clones and drops some. Of roughly 200,000 clones in the sample, 75% to 85% were seen once. Sequencing was carried out using peripheral blood. These receptors all come from a woman aged 40 to 50 with COVID-19, enrolled during active disease. Both conserved end residues are part of each CDR3. The D gene is left open where the match is weak. Size is stated for part of the rows, as once, few or many counts, or as a class when the clone is expanded.

>TRBJ2-6|-|-|TRBV27
CASSFRATISISGANVLTF
TGTGCCAGCAGTTTCCGAGCCACCATCTCCATCTCTGGGGCCAACGTCCTGACTTTC
>TRBJ2-2|TRBD2|-|TRBV28
CASRKREGINTGELFF
TGTGCCAGCAGAAAGCGGGAGGGAATCAACACCGGGGAGCTGTTTTTT
>TRBJ1-1|-|-|TRBV29-1
CSAPVLNTEAFF
TGCAGCGCCCCGGTCTTGAACACTGAAGCTTTCTTT
>TRBJ1-6|TRBD1|-|TRBV7-2
CASSPRTGSNSPLHF
TGTGCCAGCAGCCCTCGGACAGGGTCAAATTCACCCCTCCACTTT
>TRBJ1-2|-|-|TRBV6-5
CASSYSSSYGYTF
TGTGCCAGCAGTTACTCGAGTTCCTATGGCTACACCTTC
>TRBJ2-2|TRBD2|few|TRBV19
CASSIGAGVRTGELFF
TGTGCCAGTAGTATAGGGGCGGGAGTAAGGACCGGGGAGCTGTTTTTT
>TRBJ2-7|TRBD2|-|TRBV27
CASSWGGNEQYF
TGTGCCAGCAGTTGGGGGGGAAACGAGCAGTACTTC
>TRBJ2-1|TRBD2|many|TRBV27
CASGTSGNNEQFF
TGTGCCAGCGGCACTAGCGGCAACAATGAGCAGTTCTTC
>TRBJ2-3|-|-|TRBV10-3
CAMLVGTDTQYF
TGTGCCATGCTGGTCGGGACAGATACGCAGTATTTT
>TRBJ1-2|TRBD1|-|TRBV19
CASTTTPTGVNYGYTF
TGTGCCAGTACCACTACCCCCACAGGGGTCAACTATGGCTACACCTTC
>TRBJ2-2|-|-|TRBV7-6
CASSLGTGSITGELFF
TGTGCCAGCAGCTTAGGTACAGGGTCTATCACCGGGGAGCTGTTTTTT